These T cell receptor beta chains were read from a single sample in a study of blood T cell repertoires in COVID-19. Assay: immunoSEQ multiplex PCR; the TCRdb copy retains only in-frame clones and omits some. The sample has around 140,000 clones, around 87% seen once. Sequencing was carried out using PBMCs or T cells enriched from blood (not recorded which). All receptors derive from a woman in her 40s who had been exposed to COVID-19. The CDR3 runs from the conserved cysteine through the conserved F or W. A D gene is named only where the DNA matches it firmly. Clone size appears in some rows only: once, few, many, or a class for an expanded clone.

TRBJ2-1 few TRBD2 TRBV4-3 TGCGCCAGCAGCCAAGTATCGACTAGCGGGAGAAATGAGCAGTTCTTC CASSQVSTSGRNEQFF
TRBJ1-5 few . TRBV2 TGTGCCAGCAGTGACAGGGGTGATCAGCCCCAGCATTTT CASSDRGDQPQHF
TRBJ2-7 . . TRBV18 TGTGCCAGCTCAACCGACAGGCCGATTTACGAGCAGTACTTC CASSTDRPIYEQYF
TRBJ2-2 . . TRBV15 TGTGCCACCAGCAGGGACAGCCGCACCGGGGAGCTGTTTTTT CATSRDSRTGELFF
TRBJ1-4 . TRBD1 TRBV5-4 TGTGCCAGCAGCAAACCGGGACAGGAGGCAGAAAAACTGTTTTTT CASSKPGQEAEKLFF
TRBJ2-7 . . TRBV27 TGTGCCAGCAGTTTACGGGGGGCTTATTCCTACGAGCAGTACTTC CASSLRGAYSYEQYF
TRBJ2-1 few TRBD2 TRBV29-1 TGCAGCGGCGGCGGGGGACTCTACAATGAGCAGTTCTTC CSGGGGLYNEQFF
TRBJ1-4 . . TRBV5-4 TGTGCCAGCAGCTCTGCAGCTAGACCCGAAAAACTGTTTTTT CASSSAARPEKLFF
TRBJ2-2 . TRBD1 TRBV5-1 TGCGCCAGCAGCTTATTGCAGGGGGCCGGGGAGCTGTTTTTT CASSLLQGAGELFF
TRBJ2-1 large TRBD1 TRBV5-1 TGCGCCAGCAACTTGCCGAAGGACAGGGGATTGGGTGAGCAGTTCTTC CASNLPKDRGLGEQFF
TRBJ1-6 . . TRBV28 TGTGCCAGCAGTTTACCTGGAGGGTACAATTCACCCCTCCACTTT CASSLPGGYNSPLHF
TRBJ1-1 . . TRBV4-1 TGCGCCAGCAGCCAAGACCAGGGCGGCACTGAAGCTTTCTTT CASSQDQGGTEAFF
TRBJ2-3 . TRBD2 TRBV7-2 TGTGCCAGCAGCTTAGCGCTTCTGGCGGGAGGATCGGATACGCAGTATTTT CASSLALLAGGSDTQYF
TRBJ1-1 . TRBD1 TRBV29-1 TGCAGCGTTGGTGTAGGGGGCCCTGAAGCTTTCTTT CSVGVGGPEAFF
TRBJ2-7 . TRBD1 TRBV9 TGTGCCAGCAGCGCAGACCGGACAGGTGTAAGCTACGAGCAGTACTTC CASSADRTGVSYEQYF
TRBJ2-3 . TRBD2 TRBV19 TGTGCCAGTAGTACTTTAGCGGGAGGGATCACAGATACGCAGTATTTT CASSTLAGGITDTQYF
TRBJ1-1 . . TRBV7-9 TGTGCCAGCAGCCTAGACATCTTGAACACTGAAGCTTTCTTT CASSLDILNTEAFF
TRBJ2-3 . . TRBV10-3 TGTGCCATCAATTCCGGGACAGATACGCAGTATTTT CAINSGTDTQYF
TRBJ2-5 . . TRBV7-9 TGTGCCAGCAGCTTAGTGTTTAGAGAGACCCAGTACTTC CASSLVFRETQYF
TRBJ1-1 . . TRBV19 TGTGCCAGTACCGAGGGCGTTATGAACACTGAAGCTTTCTTT CASTEGVMNTEAFF
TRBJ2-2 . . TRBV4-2 TGTGCCAGCAGCCAAGTTCCGGGGTTCGGGGAGCTGTTTTTT CASSQVPGFGELFF
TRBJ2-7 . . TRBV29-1 TGCAGCGCCGGAATGGGATCAGGGTCCGAGCAGTACTTC CSAGMGSGSEQYF
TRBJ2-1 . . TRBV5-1 TGCGCCAGCAGCCTGGGTCAGGGCTCCTCCTACAATGAGCAGTTCTTC CASSLGQGSSYNEQFF
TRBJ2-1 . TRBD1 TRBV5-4 TGTGCCAGCAGCTTGCCCGGGACAGGGGGATATTATGAGCAGTTCTTC CASSLPGTGGYYEQFF
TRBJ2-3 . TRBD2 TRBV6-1 TGTGCCAGCAGGGAAAGCGGGACTAGCGGGAGCGGAGATACGCAGTATTTT CASRESGTSGSGDTQYF
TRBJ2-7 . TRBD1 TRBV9 TGTGCCAGCAGCGATCCGGGACAGGGCAAGGACGAGCAGTACTTC CASSDPGQGKDEQYF
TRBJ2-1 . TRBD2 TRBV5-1 TGCGCCAGCAGCCGCGTCCGGGGGGATGAGCAGTTCTTC CASSRVRGDEQFF
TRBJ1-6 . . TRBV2 TGTGCCAGCAGTGGGTCAGGGACTATTAATTCACCCCTCCACTTT CASSGSGTINSPLHF
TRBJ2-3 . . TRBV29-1 TGCAGCGTTGCCTTGGGGGGGCGGACCACAGATACGCAGTATTTT CSVALGGRTTDTQYF
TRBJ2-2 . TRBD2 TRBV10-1 TGCGCCAGCAGTGATAATGGTCTAGCGGGAGGCACGAGGGAGCTGTTTTTT CASSDNGLAGGTRELFF
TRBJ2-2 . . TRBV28 TGTGCCAGCAGTTTATTTTGGGGGGAGTTAGGCGGGGAGCTGTTTTTT CASSLFWGELGGELFF
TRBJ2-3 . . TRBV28 TGTGCCAGCCTGCCCAGTCACACAGATACGCAGTATTTT CASLPSHTDTQYF
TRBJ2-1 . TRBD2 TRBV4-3 TGCGCCAGCAGCCTAGGGACTAGCTCCTACAATGAGCAGTTCTTC CASSLGTSSYNEQFF
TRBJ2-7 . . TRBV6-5 TGTGCCAGCAGTTACTCGTCAGCCCGGGTGTACGAGCAGTACTTC CASSYSSARVYEQYF
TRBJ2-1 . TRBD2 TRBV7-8 TGTGCCAGCAGCTTACGAGCGGGAGCCCCGTACAATGAGCAGTTCTTC CASSLRAGAPYNEQFF
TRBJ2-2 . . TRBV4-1 TGCGCCAGCAGCCAAGGCCTCAGGGGCACCGGGGAGCTGTTTTTT CASSQGLRGTGELFF
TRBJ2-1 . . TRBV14 TGTGCCAGCAGCCAAGATTTTGGGGGCTTGACAGACAATGAGCAGTTCTTC CASSQDFGGLTDNEQFF
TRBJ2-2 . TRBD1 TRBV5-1 TGCGCCAGCAGCCAAGACAGGGGAGACACCGGGGAGCTGTTTTTT CASSQDRGDTGELFF
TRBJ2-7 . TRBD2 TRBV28 TGTGCCAGCAGTGACGGGGGGGGACTACAGTATGGCGAGCAGTACTTC CASSDGGGLQYGEQYF
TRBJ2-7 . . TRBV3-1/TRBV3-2 TGTGCCAGCGGACCAGGGGCCTACGAGCAGTACTTC CASGPGAYEQYF
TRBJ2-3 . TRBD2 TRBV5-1 TGCGCCAGCAGCCAAGGGACTAGCGGCAGTACAGATACGCAGTATTTT CASSQGTSGSTDTQYF
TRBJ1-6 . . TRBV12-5 TGTGCTAGTGGTTACGGGACACCGAATTCACCCCTCCACTTT CASGYGTPNSPLHF
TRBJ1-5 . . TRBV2 TGTGCCAGCAGACAGTTTAATCAGCCCCAGCATTTT CASRQFNQPQHF
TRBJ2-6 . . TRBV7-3 TGTGCCAGCAGCCCCCACGGGGGCTCTGGGGCCAACGTCCTGACTTTC CASSPHGGSGANVLTF
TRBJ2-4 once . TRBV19 TGTGCCAGTACGGGGGATTCCAAAAACATTCAGTACTTC CASTGDSKNIQYF
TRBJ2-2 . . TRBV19 TGTGCCAGTAGTATGCCAGGGGCGAACACCGGGGAGCTGTTTTTT CASSMPGANTGELFF
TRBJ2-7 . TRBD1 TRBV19 TGTGCCAGTAGTTTCGGGACAGGGGGCTACGAGCAGTACTTC CASSFGTGGYEQYF
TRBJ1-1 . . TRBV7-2 TGTGCCAGCAGCTTTTTTTTCGACACTGAAGCTTTCTTT CASSFFFDTEAFF
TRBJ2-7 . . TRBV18 TGTGCCAGCTCACCGCGGAGCAGCTCCTACGAGCAGTACTTC CASSPRSSSYEQYF
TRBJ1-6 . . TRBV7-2 TGTGCCAGCAGCTCGACGGTACAGGGTACTTCACCCCTCCACTTT CASSSTVQGTSPLHF
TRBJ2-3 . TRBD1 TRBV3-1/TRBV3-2 TGTGCCAGCAGCCAAGATCGGGACAGGGACTTCACAGATACGCAGTATTTT CASSQDRDRDFTDTQYF